Listed here are 10 T cell receptor beta chains from one sample, sequenced in a study of T cells in localized non-small cell lung cancer (dated by TCRdb to 2018 to 2021). The library was built by means of the immunoSEQ multiplex PCR assay. TCRdb took over this immuneACCESS table, retaining in-frame rearrangements with V and J assigned. Such tables are incomplete; in checked studies, under half of the missing clones stem from an unresolved V gene, and the remainder is unexplained. The sample table lists under 75,000 clones, roughly nine tenths of them with a count of one. The ten most abundant clones make up 20% to 25% of the sample. The sequencing used peripheral blood, collected before any cancer treatment. These receptors were taken from a male donor at least 60 years old with stage III squamous cell lung carcinoma.

The rearrangement links TRBV5-1 to TRBJ2-5, with D possibly matching TRBD2 (5 bases). The CDR3 sequence is 14 residues long. V was pared by 2 bases and J by 5 bases, with 13 bases between. Germline CDR1 SGHRS, CDR2 YFSETQ. The CDR3 here is CASSFQTSTETQYF. The DNA of the CDR3 is TGCGCCAGCAGCTTTCAAACTAGTACCGAGACCCAGTACTTC.

The DNA for the CDR3 is TGTGCCAGCAGTTACCCTCGGGGCAGGGGGAACTATGGCTACACCTTC. Its translation: CASSYPRGRGNYGYTF. The chain joins TRBV6-5 to TRBJ1-2, with 7 nucleotides matching TRBD1. Germline-derived CDR1 and CDR2 are MNHEY and SVGAGI. The CDR3 runs to 16 residues. Trimming at V came to 2 bases and at J to 2 bases, leaving 8 bases not matched to a gene.

The chain links TRBV27 to TRBJ1-2; 8 bases are shared with TRBD1. The V gene end was trimmed by 3 bases and the J gene end by 7 bases; junction bases not matched to a gene: 4. Germline-derived CDR1 and CDR2 are MNHEY and SMNVEV (reference sequence). The CDR3 is 13 residues long. The CDR3, as DNA: TGTGCCAGCAGTTTTGTACAGGGGGTTGGCTACACCTTC. This translates into CASSFVQGVGYTF.

The V and J genes are TRBV27 and TRBJ1-5; TRBD1 matches 7 bases. The CDR3 length is 15 residues. CDR1 is MNHEY and CDR2 is SMNVEV in the germline V gene (reference sequence). J lost 4 bases, V lost 4 bases, and 7 bases had no gene match. CDR3 sequence (DNA): TGTGCCAGCAGTTCACAGGGGCGAGGAAATCAGCCCCAGCATTTT. It yields the protein CASSSQGRGNQPQHF.

This rearrangement joins TRBV28 to TRBJ1-1, with no clear D. The germline CDR1 and CDR2 sequences are MDHEN and SYDVKM. This CDR3 spans 14 amino acids. Trimming stripped 1 base from V and 1 base from J, with 7 bases between. The CDR3 here is CASSLLPGNTEAFF. The CDR3 nucleotides read TGTGCCAGCAGTTTATTACCGGGGAACACTGAAGCTTTCTTT.

The chain couples TRBV19 to TRBJ1-6; D possibly corresponds to TRBD1 (6 bases). V lost 4 bases, J lost 7 bases, and 14 bases lay in between. Germline V gene data show CDR1 as LNHDA and CDR2 as SQIVND (reference sequence). The CDR3 runs 15 residues. The CDR3 nucleotides read TGTGCCAGTAGTACCGGGACAAGGGAGAATTCACCCCTCCACTTT. It is translated as CASSTGTRENSPLHF.

V and J are TRBV7-8 and TRBJ2-3; D is unclear. V lost 3 bases to trimming and J lost 6 bases, with 10 bases between them. CDR1 SGHVS and CDR2 FQNEAQ come from the germline V gene. The CDR3 consists of 13 residues. The CDR3 is CASSFGPPDTQYF. For the CDR3, the DNA is TGTGCCAGCAGCTTTGGACCTCCGGATACGCAGTATTTT.

The V and J genes are TRBV6-5 and TRBJ1-6, with D tentatively TRBD1 (5 bases). The V end was cut by 8 bases, the J end by 7 bases, with 15 bases between. From germline, CDR1 is MNHEY and CDR2 SVGAGI. The CDR3 has 14 amino acids. CDR3 in amino acids: CASASGTANSPLHF. CDR3 coding DNA: TGTGCCAGCGCCTCCGGGACCGCCAATTCACCCCTCCACTTT.

V is TRBV6-5 and J is TRBJ1-2, with D hard to call. Germline V gene sequence: CDR1 MNHEY, CDR2 SVGAGI. Trimming cost V 2 bases and J 9 bases, with 16 bases left between them. The CDR3 sequence is 14 residues long. The CDR3 protein is CASSYSKAVRSYTF. Here the CDR3 DNA reads TGTGCCAGCAGTTACAGCAAGGCAGTCAGGAGCTACACCTTC.

The chain is built from TRBV30 and TRBJ1-5; perhaps TRBD1 as D (5 bases). Trimming removed 0 bases from V and 1 base from J, with 13 bases in between. The CDR3 has 16 amino acids. Germline CDR1 GTSNPN, CDR2 SVGIG (reference sequence). CDR3 nucleotide sequence: TGTGCCTGGAGTGTAAGTCAGGGACTAAGCAATCAGCCCCAGCATTTT. Amino acids: CAWSVSQGLSNQPQHF.